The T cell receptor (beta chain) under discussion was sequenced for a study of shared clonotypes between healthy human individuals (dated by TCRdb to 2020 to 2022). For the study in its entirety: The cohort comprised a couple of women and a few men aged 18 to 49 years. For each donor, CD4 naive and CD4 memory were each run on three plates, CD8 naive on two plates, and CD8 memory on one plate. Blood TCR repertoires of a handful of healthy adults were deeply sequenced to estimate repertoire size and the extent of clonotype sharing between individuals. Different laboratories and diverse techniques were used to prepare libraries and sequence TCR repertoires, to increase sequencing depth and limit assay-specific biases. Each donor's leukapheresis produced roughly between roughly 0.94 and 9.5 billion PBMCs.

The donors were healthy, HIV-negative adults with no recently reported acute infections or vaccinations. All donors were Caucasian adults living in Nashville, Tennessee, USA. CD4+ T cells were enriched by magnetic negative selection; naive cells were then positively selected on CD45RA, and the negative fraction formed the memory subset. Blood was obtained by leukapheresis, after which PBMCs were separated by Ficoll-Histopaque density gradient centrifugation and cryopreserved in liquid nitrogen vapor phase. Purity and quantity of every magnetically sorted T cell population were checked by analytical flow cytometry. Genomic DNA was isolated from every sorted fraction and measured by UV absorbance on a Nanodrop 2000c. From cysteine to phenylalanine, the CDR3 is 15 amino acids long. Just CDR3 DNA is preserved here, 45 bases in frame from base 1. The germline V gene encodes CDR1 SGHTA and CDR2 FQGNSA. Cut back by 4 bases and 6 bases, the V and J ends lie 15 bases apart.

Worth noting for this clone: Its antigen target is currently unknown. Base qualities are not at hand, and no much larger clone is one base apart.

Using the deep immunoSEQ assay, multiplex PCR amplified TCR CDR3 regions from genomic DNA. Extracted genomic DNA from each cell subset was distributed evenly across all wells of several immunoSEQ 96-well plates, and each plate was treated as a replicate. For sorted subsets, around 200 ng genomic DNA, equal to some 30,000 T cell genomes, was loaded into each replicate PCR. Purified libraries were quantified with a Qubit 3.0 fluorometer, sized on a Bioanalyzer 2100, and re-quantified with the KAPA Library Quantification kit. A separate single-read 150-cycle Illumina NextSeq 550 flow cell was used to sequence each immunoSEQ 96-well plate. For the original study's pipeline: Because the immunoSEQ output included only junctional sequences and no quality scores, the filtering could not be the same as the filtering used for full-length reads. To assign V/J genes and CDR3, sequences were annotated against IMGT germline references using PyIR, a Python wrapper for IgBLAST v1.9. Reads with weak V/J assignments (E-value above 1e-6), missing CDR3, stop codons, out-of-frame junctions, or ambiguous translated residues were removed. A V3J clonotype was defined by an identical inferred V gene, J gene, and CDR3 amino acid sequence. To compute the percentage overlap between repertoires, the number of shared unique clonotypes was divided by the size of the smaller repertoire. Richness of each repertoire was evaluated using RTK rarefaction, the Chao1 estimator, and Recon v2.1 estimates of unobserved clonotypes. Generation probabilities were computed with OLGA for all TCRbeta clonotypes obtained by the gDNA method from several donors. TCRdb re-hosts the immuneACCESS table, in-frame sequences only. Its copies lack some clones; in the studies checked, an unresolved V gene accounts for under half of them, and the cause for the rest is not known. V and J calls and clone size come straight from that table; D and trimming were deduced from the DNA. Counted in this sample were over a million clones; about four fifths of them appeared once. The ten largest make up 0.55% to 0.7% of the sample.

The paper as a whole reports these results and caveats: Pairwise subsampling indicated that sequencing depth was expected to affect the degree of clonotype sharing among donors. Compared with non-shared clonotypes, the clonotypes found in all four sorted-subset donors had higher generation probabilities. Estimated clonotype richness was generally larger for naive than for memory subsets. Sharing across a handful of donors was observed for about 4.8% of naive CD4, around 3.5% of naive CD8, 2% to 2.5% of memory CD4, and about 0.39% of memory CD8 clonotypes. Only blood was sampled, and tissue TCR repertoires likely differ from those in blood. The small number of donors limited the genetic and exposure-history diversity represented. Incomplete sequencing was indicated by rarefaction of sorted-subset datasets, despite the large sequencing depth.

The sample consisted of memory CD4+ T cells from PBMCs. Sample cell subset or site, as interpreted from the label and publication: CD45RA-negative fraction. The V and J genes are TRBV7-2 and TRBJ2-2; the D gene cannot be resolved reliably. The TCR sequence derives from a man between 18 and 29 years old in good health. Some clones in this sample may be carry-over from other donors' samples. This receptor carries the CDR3 CASSSGPRVPGELFF. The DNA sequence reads TGTGCCAGCAGCTCAGGCCCCCGGGTGCCCGGGGAGCTGTTTTTT.